This T cell receptor (beta chain) was identified in a study of cytomegalovirus exposure and HLA in healthy donors. General observations from the study: Later on, an analysis found that several of the most significant clusters appeared to be linked to common viral pathogens, which included parvovirus B19.

With respect to this clone: The antigen is not known.

The junction had 6 bases not matched to a gene; V was cut back by 6 bases and J by 3 bases. The germline V gene encodes CDR1 LNHDA and CDR2 SQIVND (reference sequence). The CDR3 sequence is 15 residues long. This PCR relied on a set of 60 Vbeta primers and 13 Jbeta primers. Assay: immunoSEQ multiplex PCR; the TCRdb copy retains only in-frame clones and omits some. This sample yields about 120,000 clones, of which roughly 75% are seen a single time; about a tenth belongs to the top ten. The chain recombines TRBV19 with TRBJ1-5; the match to TRBD1 covers 9 bases. The receptor comes from a man aged 30-40 years in good health and CMV-seropositive. Input material: PBMCs. The CDR3 loop reads CASRTTGGDNQPQHF. CDR3 nucleotide sequence: TGTGCCAGTAGAACTACAGGGGGCGACAATCAGCCCCAGCATTTT. Full variable domain (rest looked up from reference TRBV19 and TRBJ1-5): DGGITQSPKYLFRKEGQNVTLSCEQNLNHDAMYWYRQDPGQGLRLIYYSQIVNDFQKGDIAEGYSVSREKKESFPLTVTSAQKNPTAFYLCASRTTGGDNQPQHFGDGTRLSIL.